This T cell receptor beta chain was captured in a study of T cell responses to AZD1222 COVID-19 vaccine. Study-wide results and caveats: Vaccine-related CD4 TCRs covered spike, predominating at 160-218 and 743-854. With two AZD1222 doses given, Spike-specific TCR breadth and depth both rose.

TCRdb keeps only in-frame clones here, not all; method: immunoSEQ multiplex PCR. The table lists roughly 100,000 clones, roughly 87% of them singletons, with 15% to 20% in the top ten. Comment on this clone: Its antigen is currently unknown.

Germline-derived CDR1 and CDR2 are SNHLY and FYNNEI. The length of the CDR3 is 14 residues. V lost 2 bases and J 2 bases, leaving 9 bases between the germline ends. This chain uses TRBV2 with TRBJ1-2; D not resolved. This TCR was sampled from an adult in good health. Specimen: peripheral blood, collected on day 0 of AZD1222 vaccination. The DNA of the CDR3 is TGTGCCAGCAGTGAACTCGCCGAGAACTATGGCTACACCTTC. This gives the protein CASSELAENYGYTF.